Below, 19 T cell receptor beta chains from the same sample are listed, as sequenced in a study of glioma-infiltrating T cells. TCR alpha and beta CDR3 regions were amplified from RNA using iRepertoire nested multiplex PCR. From the multiplex PCR reads, TCRdb called clonotypes with MiXCR, one entry per CDR3 protein. The table lists around 99,000 distinct CDR3 sequences, 25% of them singletons. Sequencing input: glioma tissue, nonneoplastic brain tissue, or PBMCs (not recorded which). Receptors originate from a human donor with low-grade glioma or glioblastoma, undergoing nonglioma brain surgery, or in good health (not recorded which).

This clonotype came up many times. This chain joins TRBV12-3 or TRBV12-4 and TRBJ1-1; 7 bases are a match to TRBD1. The CDR3 loop spans 17 amino acids. The ends lost 6 bases at V and 6 bases at J; junction bases unmatched: 19. The CDR3 coding sequence is TGTGCCAGCAGAGATCGAACCCGACAGGGTTTGAAGGCTGAAGCTTTCTTT. Encoded protein: CASRDRTRQGLKAEAFF.

At least ten counts were recorded for this clonotype. The DNA of the CDR3 is TGTGCCAGCAGCTCGCAGGGTCCACGGCAGCCCCAGCATTTT. It codes for CASSSQGPRQPQHF. This rearrangement joins TRBV7-2 to TRBJ1-5; possibly TRBD1 for D (5 bases). Germline CDR1 is SGHTA and CDR2 is FQGNSA. V lost 4 bases, J lost 7 bases, and 14 bases lay in between. The length of the CDR3 is 14 residues. Using reference TRBV7-2 and TRBJ1-5 for the parts outside the CDR3, the full variable domain is GAGVSQSPSNKVTEKGKDVELRCDPISGHTALYWYRQSLGQGLEFLIYFQGNSAPDKSGLPSDRFSAERTGGSVSTLTIQRTQQEDSAVYLCASSSQGPRQPQHFGDGTRLSIL.

This clonotype was counted at least ten times. The chain is built from TRBV20-1 and TRBJ1-1, with 8 bases lining up with TRBD1. Germline V gene lookup returns CDR1 DFQATT and CDR2 SNEGSKA (reference sequence). The CDR3 covers 15 residues. V lost 6 bases and J lost 5; bases outside the gene matches: 14. The CDR3 DNA reads as TGCAGTGCCGCCGGGACAGGAACAGGAGGGACTGAAGCTTTCTTT. Protein sequence: CSAAGTGTGGTEAFF.

This clonotype has ten or more counts. The chain carries TRBV7-3 and TRBJ1-2; a weak D match, TRBD1 (5 bases). V was shortened by 8 bases and J by 4 bases, with 14 bases between the two germline ends. The CDR3 consists of 13 residues. CDR1 is SGHTA and CDR2 is FQGTGA in the germline V gene. CDR3 sequence: CASSSDSIYGYTF. In DNA form, the CDR3 reads TGTGCCAGCTCCTCCGACAGTATCTATGGCTACACCTTC.

This clonotype was recorded many times. CDR3 amino acids: CASTGNLRGETQYF. In DNA, the CDR3 is TGTGCCAGCACCGGGAATCTCAGGGGGGAGACCCAGTACTTC. The rearrangement uses TRBV7-2 and TRBJ2-5; 7 nucleotides match TRBD1. The CDR3 totals 14 residues. Germline CDR1 SGHTA, CDR2 FQGNSA. Trimming took 7 bases from V and 5 from J; bases not matched to a gene: 10.

This clonotype came up many times. This rearrangement joins TRBV28 to TRBJ1-2; D is undetermined. Germline V CDR1 and CDR2: MDHEN, SYDVKM. V dropped 5 bases and J dropped 4 bases, with 8 bases sitting between them. The CDR3 runs 12 residues. In DNA, the CDR3 is TGTGCCAGCAGTCCCTTGATCTATGGCTACACCTTC. Its translation is CASSPLIYGYTF.

This clonotype occurred many times. The rearrangement joins TRBV28 to TRBJ2-1, with TRBD2 matching over 11 bases. Germline V CDR1 and CDR2: MDHEN, SYDVKM. The CDR3 has 14 residues. Losses at the gene ends were 4 bases for V and 7 bases for J; bases not matched to a gene: 3. CDR3 amino acids: CASSSRTSGNEQFF. Here the CDR3 DNA reads TGTGCCAGCAGTTCGCGGACTAGCGGGAATGAGCAGTTCTTC.

Ten or more counts support this clonotype. The chain recombines TRBV7-2 with TRBJ2-3; no definite D call. Germline loops: CDR1 SGHTA, CDR2 FQGNSA. The V gene lost 0 bases and the J gene lost 2 bases, with 9 bases spanning the gap. The CDR3 consists of 15 residues. For the CDR3, the DNA is TGTGCCAGCAGCTTAGCGCTCCTTGACACAGATACGCAGTATTTT. As protein: CASSLALLDTDTQYF.

The chain combines TRBV6-5 with TRBJ2-1; D is uncertain. The germline CDR1 and CDR2 sequences are MNHEY and SVGAGI. Trimming left V 9 bases short and J 1 base short, with 16 bases between. The CDR3 has 15 amino acids. This CDR3 reads CARSPLSSSYNEQFF. For the CDR3, the DNA is TGTGCCAGAAGTCCTCTTAGTTCGTCCTACAATGAGCAGTTCTTC.

This clonotype came up many times. The CDR3 region is CATSLDRVNEQFF. The CDR3 DNA reads as TGTGCCACCAGCTTGGACAGGGTCAATGAGCAGTTCTTC. This chain joins TRBV15 and TRBJ2-1, with 8 bases that match TRBD1. V gave up 5 bases and J gave up 6 bases; unmatched junction bases: 3. Germline V gene lookup returns CDR1 LNHNV and CDR2 YYDKDF (reference sequence). CDR3 length equals 13 residues.

The chain employs TRBV19 and TRBJ2-1, with 9 bases matching TRBD2. The CDR3 spans 14 residues. V gave up 5 bases and J gave up 3 bases; unmatched junction bases: 2. From germline, CDR1 is LNHDA and CDR2 SQIVND (reference sequence). The chain's CDR3 is CASSVAGVYNEQFF. CDR3 bases: TGTGCCAGTAGTGTAGCGGGAGTCTACAATGAGCAGTTCTTC.

In its sample, this clonotype was seen many times. The chain links TRBV9 to TRBJ2-5; 14 nucleotides match TRBD2. Per germline, CDR1 SGDLS and CDR2 YYNGEE. The CDR3 runs to 15 residues. The trim removed 3 bases at V and 5 bases at J, leaving 3 bases unmatched. CDR3 nucleotide sequence: TGTGCCAGCAGCGCCGGGACTAGCGGGAGCGAGACCCAGTACTTC. Its translation: CASSAGTSGSETQYF.

A note on this clonotype: This sequence may be a read error, since a much larger clone differs from it by one base. The chain is built from TRBV7-2 and TRBJ1-5, with unresolved D. The CDR3 covers 13 residues. The V end lost 9 bases, the J end lost 6 bases, and 15 bases lay between the germline ends. Germline V gives CDR1 SGHTA, CDR2 FQGNSA. CDR3 DNA: TGTGCCAGAGTCACGATGGTGGGTCAGCCCCAGCATTTT. This gives the protein CARVTMVGQPQHF.

This clonotype came up many times. The CDR3 DNA is TGTGCCAGCAGCTTTGGGGGCGCGGGGGCCAACGTCCTGACTTTC. Translation gives CASSFGGAGANVLTF. V usage is TRBV7-9 and J usage is TRBJ2-6; D is perhaps TRBD1 (6 bases). The CDR3 spans 15 residues. V lost 3 bases to trimming and J lost 4 bases, with 10 bases between them. In germline, CDR1 is SEHNR, CDR2 FQNEAQ (reference sequence).

The rearrangement links TRBV12-5 to TRBJ1-2; D remains ambiguous. This CDR3 is 16 amino acids long. The germline CDR1 and CDR2 sequences are LGHNT and FRNRAP. V lost 1 base to trimming and J lost 6 bases, with 18 bases between them. Here the CDR3 DNA reads TGTGCTAGTGGTTTGGCAGCTCAACCCAGGTCCAATGGCTACACCTTC. This sequence encodes CASGLAAQPRSNGYTF.

In its sample, this clonotype was seen a few times. This chain joins TRBV12-3 or TRBV12-4 and TRBJ2-5, with 9 bases identical to TRBD1. The CDR3 is made up of 13 amino acids. J was trimmed by 8 bases and V by 6 bases; bases with no gene match: 7. The CDR3 region is CASSPGTGKTQYF. DNA of the CDR3: TGTGCCAGCAGCCCAGGGACAGGGAAAACCCAGTACTTC.

This clonotype was seen only a few times. The chain has TRBV18 and TRBJ2-7; TRBD2 matches 8 bases. V dropped 2 bases and J dropped 7; count of bases not matched to a gene: 16. CDR1 and CDR2 from the germline V gene are KGHSH and LQKENI. The CDR3 runs 17 residues. CDR3 bases: TGTGCCAGCTCACCAGTTATCCCCCGGGGGGGTAAAGGAGAGCAGTACTTC. It specifies CASSPVIPRGGKGEQYF.

A remark on this clonotype: Mismatch with germline at one junction end may stem from a read error. This chain links TRBV10-3 with TRBJ2-7, with 8 bases aligning to TRBD1. Germline V gives CDR1 ENHRY, CDR2 SYGVKD. This CDR3 has 14 residues. CDR3 in amino acids: CAISPAQGAYEQYF. The CDR3 nucleotides are TGTGCCATCAGTCCTGCCCAGGGGGCTTACGAACAGTACTTC.

To note about this clonotype: This CDR3 is missing its conserved last phenylalanine or tryptophan, likely due to a read error. The chain carries TRBV27 and TRBJ1-2; 9 bases match TRBD1. The CDR3 totals 13 residues. Germline-derived CDR1 and CDR2 are MNHEY and SMNVEV (reference sequence). CDR3 sequence (DNA): TGTGCAAGCAGTCCGACAGGGGGTGGTGGCTACACCCTC. Protein product: CASSPTGGGGYTL.